Here is one T cell receptor beta chain with its context. This clonotype was counted a few times. Its antigen is not yet known. No quality values exist for individual bases; no much larger clone is one base distant. The library was made by RT-PCR. Sequencing relied on an Illumina HiSeq 2500. Using fastp trimming at Q25 and MiXCR clonotype assembly, TCRdb reanalyzed the public sequencing data and kept in-frame beta chains. Under each unique CDR3 protein, matching rows form one entry showing the most common genes and DNA. The sample yields almost 250,000 distinct CDR3 sequences; 12% were counted once. The ten most abundant clones make up 7.8% of the sample. The data belong to a study of response to subunit inactivated influenza vaccine (dated 2018 in TCRdb). For the wider study: Deep quantitative T cell receptor repertoire profiling was used in the study to track responses to a trivalent subunit inactivated influenza vaccine. Paper-wide results and their limitations: The authors suggested that each seasonal influenza vaccination may recruit only a limited number of new T cells.

From its cysteine to its phenylalanine, the CDR3 spans 15 amino acids. Of the read, only the CDR3 DNA is kept; its 45 bases are in frame from base 1. CDR1 is given as SEHNR and CDR2 as FQNEAQ, both from the germline V gene (reference sequence). Trimming removed 5 bases from V and 5 bases from J; the gene matches leave 9 bases unexplained. The TCR comes from a man in his fifties who received an inactivated influenza vaccine. Donor details come from another sample of the same person, matched by shared clones. The chain is made from TRBV7-9 and TRBJ2-1, with 7 bases matching TRBD2. The sample was non-naive T cells sorted from PBMCs, taken around two weeks before vaccination. Per the publication, the cell subset or site label means: memory T cell fraction. CDR3 reads: CASSRGRGLHNEQFF. The base sequence is TGTGCCAGCAGCCGAGGAAGGGGACTACACAATGAGCAGTTCTTC.